A single sample gave rise to the 29 T cell receptor beta chains below, sequenced in a study of early T cells in non-severe SARS-CoV-2 infection. TCRdb processed the 5' RACE reads anew with MiXCR; each CDR3 protein has one entry. The repertoire consists of over 95,000 distinct CDR3 sequences, with around 17% occurring once and the leading ten covering roughly 1.3%. What was sequenced was whole blood. These receptor sequences come from an adult who was a healthcare worker with PCR-confirmed SARS-CoV-2 infection or an uninfected control (not recorded which).

At least ten counts were recorded for this clonotype. This rearrangement joins TRBV18 to TRBJ2-1; unclear D gene. The CDR3 runs 12 residues. V dropped 2 bases and J dropped 6 bases, with 5 bases sitting between them. The germline gives CDR1 KGHSH, CDR2 LQKENI. CDR3 in amino acids: CASSPGVNEQFF. CDR3 in DNA: TGTGCCAGCTCACCAGGGGTCAATGAGCAGTTCTTC.

V gene TRBV20-1 combines with J gene TRBJ1-5; D is perhaps TRBD1 (6 bases). Trimming shortened V by 0 bases and J by 3 bases, and 12 bases separated the two germline ends. CDR3 length: 15 residues. The germline V gene encodes CDR1 DFQATT and CDR2 SNEGSKA (reference sequence). The CDR3: CSAREAGALNQPQHF. In nucleotides, the CDR3 is TGCAGTGCTAGAGAGGCAGGGGCCCTCAATCAGCCCCAGCATTTT.

This clonotype has more than one count but fewer than ten. The rearrangement joins TRBV7-9 to TRBJ1-2; weak D call: TRBD1 (6 bases). The V and J ends lost 4 bases and 5 bases respectively, with 14 bases between them. The germline V gene has CDR1 SEHNR and CDR2 FQNEAQ (reference sequence). This CDR3 region has 14 residues. The CDR3 sequence is CASSSGQTIYGYTF. In nucleotides, the CDR3 is TGTGCCAGCAGCTCCGGACAGACAATTTATGGCTACACCTTC.

This clonotype was detected only a few times. The rearrangement joins TRBV5-6 to TRBJ2-5, with D possibly matching TRBD1 (6 bases). V was trimmed by 2 bases and J by 3 bases, leaving 14 bases between them. CDR3 length: 15 residues. Germline CDR1 and CDR2: SGHDT and YYEEEE. Written as DNA, the CDR3 is TGTGCCAGCAGCTTAAGGACAGCTTGGGAAGAGACCCAGTACTTC. This encodes CASSLRTAWEETQYF.

This chain uses TRBV12-3 or TRBV12-4 with TRBJ1-5; 8 bases line up with TRBD1. Unmatched junction bases numbered 7, after V lost 5 bases and J lost 7 bases. The CDR3 sequence is 14 residues long. The CDR3 region has the DNA TGTGCCAGCAGTCCGACAGGGGTGGCGCAGCCCCAGCATTTT. Translated, it gives CASSPTGVAQPQHF.

The chain has TRBV9 and TRBJ2-1, with D perhaps given as TRBD1 or TRBD2 (5 bases each). The germline V gene has CDR1 SGDLS and CDR2 YYNGEE. The CDR3 covers 15 residues. Trimming stripped 0 bases from V and 0 bases from J, with 7 bases between. The CDR3 DNA reads TGTGCCAGCAGCGTAGGGGGGACCTCCTACAATGAGCAGTTCTTC. Its protein product is CASSVGGTSYNEQFF.

The gene calls are TRBV29-1 and TRBJ1-5; 10 positions match TRBD1. The germline V gene encodes CDR1 SQVTM and CDR2 ANQGSEA. J gave up 2 bases and V 4 bases, and 11 bases lay outside the gene matches. The CDR3 runs 17 residues. The CDR3 sequence: CSVAVVSGTGGNQPQHF. CDR3 nucleotides: TGCAGCGTTGCAGTCGTGTCCGGGACAGGGGGCAATCAGCCCCAGCATTTT.

V usage is TRBV20-1 and J usage is TRBJ1-1; the match to TRBD1 covers 8 bases. The CDR3 is 14 amino acids. V was pared by 5 bases and J by 1 base, with 6 bases of the junction left unmatched. Germline V gene data show CDR1 as DFQATT and CDR2 as SNEGSKA (reference sequence). The CDR3 region has the DNA TGCAGTGCTCGTCCCGGGACAGGGAACACTGAAGCTTTCTTT. The encoded protein is CSARPGTGNTEAFF.

DNA for the CDR3: TGTGCCTGGTCCCGGGACAGTAACACTGAAGCTTTCTTT. This translates into CAWSRDSNTEAFF. The J gene is TRBJ1-1, the V gene TRBV30; TRBD1 agrees at 7 bases. The CDR3 sequence is 13 residues long. The germline gives CDR1 GTSNPN, CDR2 SVGIG (reference sequence). J lost 2 bases, V lost 5 bases, and 5 bases had no gene match. The full variable domain, its missing parts supplied by reference TRBV30 and TRBJ1-1, is SQTIHQWPATLVQPVGSPLSLECTVEGTSNPNLYWYRQAAGRGLQLLFYSVGIGQISSEVPQNLSASRPQDRQFILSSKKLLLSDSGFYLCAWSRDSNTEAFFGQGTRLTVV.

In its sample, this clonotype was seen many times. The chain carries TRBV29-1 and TRBJ2-5, with TRBD2 identical over 8 bases. J was trimmed by 1 base and V by 7 bases; bases with no gene match: 5. There are 13 residues in the CDR3. From germline, CDR1 is SQVTM and CDR2 ANQGSEA. The CDR3 nucleotides read TGCAGCGGCCTACTAGCGGCCCAAGAGACCCAGTACTTC. This encodes CSGLLAAQETQYF.

The chain combines TRBV4-3 with TRBJ2-7, with a possible D match to TRBD2 (5 bases). The V end was cut by 1 base, the J end by 2 bases, with 15 bases between. Germline V gene data show CDR1 as LGHNA and CDR2 as YSLEER. The length of the CDR3 is 16 residues. The CDR3 spells CASSQGVGGLTYEQYF. The CDR3 DNA reads TGCGCCAGCAGCCAAGGGGTCGGCGGGCTCACCTACGAGCAGTACTTC.

This clonotype was detected ten times or more. The J gene is TRBJ1-2, the V gene TRBV30; 7 nucleotides match TRBD1. The CDR3 is 13 residues long. V was pared by 0 bases and J by 6 bases, with 4 bases of the junction left unmatched. Germline-derived CDR1 and CDR2 are GTSNPN and SVGIG (reference sequence). The chain's CDR3 is CAWSVRTGDGYTF. CDR3 nucleotide sequence: TGTGCCTGGAGTGTACGGACAGGCGATGGCTACACCTTC. Full variable domain (missing parts from reference TRBV30 and TRBJ1-2): SQTIHQWPATLVQPVGSPLSLECTVEGTSNPNLYWYRQAAGRGLQLLFYSVGIGQISSEVPQNLSASRPQDRQFILSSKKLLLSDSGFYLCAWSVRTGDGYTFGSGTRLTVV.

This clonotype was found a few times. The V gene is TRBV25-1, the J gene TRBJ2-2; unclear D gene. CDR1 MGHDK and CDR2 SYGVNS come from the germline V gene. V was shortened by 3 bases and J by 0 bases, with 2 bases between the two germline ends. The CDR3 has 13 amino acids. The DNA for the CDR3 is TGTGCCAGCAGTGACACGAACACCGGGGAGCTGTTTTTT. This gives the protein CASSDTNTGELFF.

There are a few counts of this clonotype. The V and J genes are TRBV9 and TRBJ2-5, with no clear D. Deletions cut 0 bases from V and 2 bases from J, with 8 bases between. The germline V gene has CDR1 SGDLS and CDR2 YYNGEE. The CDR3 has 14 amino acids. CDR3 DNA: TGTGCCAGCAGCGTAGGAGGAACTCAAGAGACCCAGTACTTC. It encodes CASSVGGTQETQYF.

This clonotype was detected a few times. The chain is built from TRBV20-1 and TRBJ2-1; 13 positions match TRBD2. CDR1 and CDR2 (germline): DFQATT, SNEGSKA (reference sequence). V trimming: 5 bases; J trimming: 7 bases; junction bases outside the gene matches: 5. This CDR3 region has 14 residues. The CDR3 loop is CSASTSGGINEQFF. In nucleotides, the CDR3 is TGCAGTGCTTCGACTAGCGGGGGGATTAATGAGCAGTTCTTC.

This clonotype was observed once. The V gene is TRBV11-2, the J gene TRBJ1-4; D is possibly TRBD1 (6 bases). Trimming left V 4 bases short and J 11 bases short, with 23 bases between. The CDR3 totals 16 residues. Germline-derived CDR1 and CDR2 are SGHAT and FQNNGV. The CDR3 sequence is CASSSLQGRRRPKLFF. The CDR3 bases are TGTGCCAGCAGCTCCCTACAGGGCAGACGGAGGCCGAAACTGTTTTTT.

DNA for the CDR3: TGTGCCAGCTCACCTAATCAGGGCTCTGGGGCCAACGTCCTGACTTTC. Protein: CASSPNQGSGANVLTF. The gene calls are TRBV18 and TRBJ2-6; weak D call: TRBD1 (5 bases). The germline V gene encodes CDR1 KGHSH and CDR2 LQKENI. This CDR3 has 16 amino acids. Trimming removed 3 bases at V and 0 bases at J, with 9 bases between.

This clonotype occurred a few times. The rearrangement links TRBV12-3 or TRBV12-4 to TRBJ1-2; 8 positions agree with TRBD1. The CDR3 consists of 11 residues. Losses at the gene ends were 3 bases for V and 12 bases for J; bases not matched to a gene: 3. The CDR3 nucleotides are TGTGCCAGCAGTTTTACAGGGGGAAACACCTTC. The encoded protein is CASSFTGGNTF.

The chain employs TRBV12-5 and TRBJ1-2, with TRBD1 matching 7 bases. The ends lost 2 bases at V and 11 bases at J; junction bases unmatched: 8. The CDR3 length is 13 residues. Germline CDR1 LGHNT, CDR2 FRNRAP. The CDR3 is CASGLIRDSDYTF. In nucleotides, the CDR3 is TGTGCTAGTGGTTTGATCCGGGACAGTGATTACACCTTC.

The CDR3: CASSLWNRSGNTIYF. In DNA, the CDR3 is TGTGCCAGCAGCTTATGGAACCGCTCTGGAAACACCATATATTTT. The chain is built from TRBV7-2 and TRBJ1-3; D unresolved. CDR1 and CDR2 (germline): SGHTA, FQGNSA. V was pared by 2 bases and J by 0 bases, with 8 bases between. The CDR3 sequence is 15 residues long.

V and J are TRBV10-3 and TRBJ1-1; the D is unclear. The length of the CDR3 is 14 residues. Germline loops: CDR1 ENHRY, CDR2 SYGVKD. Trimming removed 3 bases at V and 1 base at J, with 9 bases between. DNA of the CDR3: TGTGCCATCAGTGATTTAAGAGAGAACACTGAAGCTTTCTTT. Translating it yields CAISDLRENTEAFF.

The CDR3 loop reads CASSVGLTTSTDTQYF. CDR3 bases: TGTGCCAGTAGTGTAGGGCTAACGACGAGCACAGATACGCAGTATTTT. The chain joins TRBV19 to TRBJ2-3; D not certain. V dropped 5 bases and J dropped 0 bases, with 15 bases sitting between them. The CDR3 length is 16 residues. The germline gives CDR1 LNHDA, CDR2 SQIVND (reference sequence).

Only a few counts were recorded for this clonotype. This sequence joins TRBV30 and TRBJ1-2, with unresolved D. This CDR3 region has 11 residues. Germline V lookup: CDR1 GTSNPN, CDR2 SVGIG (reference sequence). The V gene lost 3 bases and the J gene lost 5 bases, with 7 bases spanning the gap. The CDR3, as DNA: TGTGCCTGGAGATCGGGATATGGCTACACCTTC. Protein product: CAWRSGYGYTF.

This clonotype was seen a few times. V and J are TRBV11-2 and TRBJ2-1; 10 positions agree with TRBD1. This CDR3 has 14 amino acids. J gave up 8 bases and V 3 bases, and 4 bases lay outside the gene matches. CDR1 and CDR2 (germline): SGHAT, FQNNGV. The CDR3 sequence is CASSLDRGSDEQFF. The CDR3 nucleotides are TGTGCCAGCAGCTTGGACAGGGGGTCTGATGAGCAGTTCTTC. Drawing the rest from reference TRBV11-2 and TRBJ2-1, the complete variable domain is EAGVAQSPRYKIIEKRQSVAFWCNPISGHATLYWYQQILGQGPKLLIQFQNNGVVDDSQLPKDRFSAERLKGVDSTLKIQPAKLEDSAVYLCASSLDRGSDEQFFGPGTRLTVL.

This clonotype was seen more than once but under ten times. The gene calls are TRBV2 and TRBJ1-5, with D perhaps matching TRBD1 (5 bases). Looked up from germline, CDR1 is SNHLY and CDR2 is FYNNEI. The CDR3 extends over 13 amino acids. Trimming cost V 3 bases and J 7 bases, with 10 bases left between them. CDR3 sequence: CASSDFPGQPQHF. CDR3 coding DNA: TGTGCCAGCAGTGACTTCCCAGGGCAGCCCCAGCATTTT.

This chain joins TRBV28 and TRBJ2-2; D is possibly TRBD1 (6 bases). The CDR3 extends over 15 amino acids. The V gene lost 8 bases and the J gene lost 1 base, with 14 bases spanning the gap. Germline assignment: CDR1 MDHEN and CDR2 SYDVKM. The CDR3 bases are TGTGCCAGCGAGGGGGTGGCGATGAACACCGGGGAGCTGTTTTTT. It yields the protein CASEGVAMNTGELFF. The full variable domain, its missing parts supplied by reference TRBV28 and TRBJ2-2, is DVKVTQSSRYLVKRTGEKVFLECVQDMDHENMFWYRQDPGLGLRLIYFSYDVKMKEKGDIPEGYSVSREKKERFSLILESASTNQTSMYLCASEGVAMNTGELFFGEGSRLTVL.

This clonotype was seen more than once but under ten times. The chain recombines TRBV2 with TRBJ2-2; 9 positions match TRBD1. CDR3 length: 16 amino acids. V gave up 6 bases and J gave up 4 bases; unmatched junction bases: 9. Per the germline V gene, CDR1 is SNHLY and CDR2 is FYNNEI. The CDR3 loop is CASSGQGPGSTGELFF. The CDR3 DNA sequence: TGTGCCAGCAGCGGACAGGGGCCAGGGTCCACCGGGGAGCTGTTTTTT.

A word on this clonotype: A much larger clone sits a single nucleotide away, making a read error possible. This chain uses TRBV6-4 with TRBJ2-3, with 7 bases lining up with TRBD2. In germline, CDR1 is MRHNA, CDR2 SNTAGT. The CDR3 contains 15 residues. The CDR3 nucleotides are TGTGCCAGCAGTGACTCGAATGGCGGGAGAGATACGCGGTATTTT. Translated, it gives CASSDSNGGRDTRYF.

This clonotype was counted between two and nine times. The chain combines TRBV2 with TRBJ2-5; D is perhaps TRBD1 or TRBD2 (5 bases each). Germline V gene data show CDR1 as SNHLY and CDR2 as FYNNEI. The CDR3 loop spans 13 amino acids. Deletions cut 4 bases from V and 5 bases from J, with 11 bases between. CDR3 nucleotide sequence: TGTGCCAGCAGTGCATCCGGGGCCGAGACCCAGTACTTC. It translates to CASSASGAETQYF.